These 5 T cell receptor beta chains share one sample of origin, sequenced in a study of cytomegalovirus exposure and HLA in healthy donors. TCRdb's copy holds only in-frame clones and misses some; the assay was immunoSEQ multiplex PCR. Of tens of thousands of clones in the sample, under 96% were seen once. Material for sequencing was PBMCs. Receptors originate from a young woman in good health and CMV-seropositive.

The gene calls are TRBV7-3 and TRBJ2-1; 13 bases agree with TRBD2. V lost 4 bases, J lost 8 bases, and 5 bases stayed unmatched. This CDR3 comprises 15 residues. Germline V gene sequence: CDR1 SGHTA, CDR2 FQGTGA. CDR3 coding DNA: TGTGCCAGCAGCTGGACTAGCGGGAGTAGGGATGAGCAGTTCTTC. Amino acid sequence: CASSWTSGSRDEQFF.

This chain links TRBV30 with TRBJ2-1; 8 bases match TRBD2. V dropped 2 bases and J dropped 9; count of bases not matched to a gene: 6. The germline V gene has CDR1 GTSNPN and CDR2 SVGIG (reference sequence). The CDR3 loop spans 13 amino acids. The CDR3 bases are TGTGCCTGGAGTACGGGAGGGCCGGGTGAGCAGTTCTTC. Amino acids: CAWSTGGPGEQFF.

The V gene is TRBV18, the J gene TRBJ2-7; 7 bases line up with TRBD1. Trimming at V came to 3 bases and at J to 6 bases, leaving 5 bases not matched to a gene. The length of the CDR3 is 13 residues. Looked up from germline, CDR1 is KGHSH and CDR2 is LQKENI. CDR3 region: CASSPDRDGEQYF. The CDR3 DNA sequence: TGTGCCAGCTCACCCGACAGGGATGGCGAGCAGTACTTC.

The chain uses TRBV20-1 and TRBJ2-3; unclear D gene. The germline V gene has CDR1 DFQATT and CDR2 SNEGSKA (reference sequence). The CDR3 extends over 11 amino acids. V dropped 3 bases and J dropped 6 bases, with 7 bases sitting between them. The CDR3, as DNA: TGCAGTGCTAGCTATTTTGATACGCAGTATTTT. Translation gives CSASYFDTQYF.

CDR3 sequence reads: CASSLMADQETQYF. The CDR3 DNA reads as TGCGCCAGCAGCTTGATGGCAGATCAAGAGACCCAGTACTTC. The chain is built from TRBV5-1 and TRBJ2-5; D not certain. This CDR3 has 14 residues. Trimming took 1 base from V and 2 from J, leaving 9 bases between them. CDR1 and CDR2 (germline): SGHRS, YFSETQ.